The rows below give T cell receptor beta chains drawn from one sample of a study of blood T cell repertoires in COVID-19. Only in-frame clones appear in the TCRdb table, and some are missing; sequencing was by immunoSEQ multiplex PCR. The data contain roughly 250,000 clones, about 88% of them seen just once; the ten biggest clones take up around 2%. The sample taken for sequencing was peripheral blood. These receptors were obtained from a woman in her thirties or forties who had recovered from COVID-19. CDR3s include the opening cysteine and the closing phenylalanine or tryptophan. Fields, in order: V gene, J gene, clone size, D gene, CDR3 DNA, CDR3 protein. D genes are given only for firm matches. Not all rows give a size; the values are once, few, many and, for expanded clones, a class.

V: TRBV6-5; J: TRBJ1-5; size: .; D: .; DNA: TGTGCCAGCAGGAGGGGCAGGGGCTTACAGCCCCAGCATTTT; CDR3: CASRRGRGLQPQHF
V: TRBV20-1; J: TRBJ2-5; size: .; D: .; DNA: TGCAGTGCTAGTCGTCAGGAGGGTCACTTAGTAGAGACCCAGTACTTC; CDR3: CSASRQEGHLVETQYF
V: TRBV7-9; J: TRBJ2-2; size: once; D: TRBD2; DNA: TGTGCCAGCAGCTTAGCGAACGGGGGGTACGGAGCTAGCGGGATGCTGTTTTTT; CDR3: CASSLANGGYGASGMLFF
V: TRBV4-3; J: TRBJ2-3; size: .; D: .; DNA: TGCGCCAGCAGCCAAGATTTCGCCGGAGATACGCAGTATTTT; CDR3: CASSQDFAGDTQYF
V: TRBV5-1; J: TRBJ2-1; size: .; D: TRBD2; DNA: TGCGCCAGCAGCCCTAGCGGGAACTCCTACAATGAGCAGTTCTTC; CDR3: CASSPSGNSYNEQFF
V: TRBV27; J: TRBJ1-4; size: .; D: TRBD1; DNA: TGTGCCAGCAGTCCAGAAGGACAGGGAGAGACAGAAAAACTGTTTTTT; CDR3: CASSPEGQGETEKLFF
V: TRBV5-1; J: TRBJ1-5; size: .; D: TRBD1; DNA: TGCGCCAGCACATTAACTGGGGACAGGGGACAGCCCCAGCATTTT; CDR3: CASTLTGDRGQPQHF
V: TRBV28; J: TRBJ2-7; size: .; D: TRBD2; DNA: TGTGCCAGCAGTGCCCCCCTAGCGGGGGGCTCCTACGAGCAGTACTTC; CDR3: CASSAPLAGGSYEQYF
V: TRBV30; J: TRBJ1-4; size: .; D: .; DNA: TGTGCCTGGAGCGGCATGGGCGCCGTTAATGAAAAACTGTTTTTT; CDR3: CAWSGMGAVNEKLFF
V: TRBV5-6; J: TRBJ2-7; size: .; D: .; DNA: TGTGCCAGCAGCCCTGACAGGAGCTCCTACGAGCAGTACTTC; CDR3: CASSPDRSSYEQYF
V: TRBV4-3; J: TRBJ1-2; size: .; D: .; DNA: TGCGCCAGCAGCCAAGTGGGCAGTCCTACTGGCTACACCTTC; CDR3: CASSQVGSPTGYTF
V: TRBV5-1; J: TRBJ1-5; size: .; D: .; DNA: TGCGCCAGCAGGTCTCGGGGGGGCCACCCCACCAATCAGCCCCAGCATTTT; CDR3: CASRSRGGHPTNQPQHF
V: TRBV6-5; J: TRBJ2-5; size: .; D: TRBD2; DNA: TGTGCCAGCAGTCGGCTGACTAGCGGCCAAGAGACCCAGTACTTC; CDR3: CASSRLTSGQETQYF
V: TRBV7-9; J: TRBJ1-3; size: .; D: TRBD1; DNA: TGTGCCAGCAGACCACAGGGGTATGGAAACACCATATATTTT; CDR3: CASRPQGYGNTIYF
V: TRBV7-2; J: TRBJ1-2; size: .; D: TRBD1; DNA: TGTGCCAGCAGCCCAGCACTCACAGGGGGCGTGGGCTACACCTTC; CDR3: CASSPALTGGVGYTF
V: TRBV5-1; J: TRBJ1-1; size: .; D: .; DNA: TGCGCCAGCAAATTGCGGGCAGGGGAGGGCACTGAAGCTTTCTTT; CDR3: CASKLRAGEGTEAFF
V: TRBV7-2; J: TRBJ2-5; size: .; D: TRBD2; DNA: TGTGCCAGCAGCTTATCGCCTAGCGGGGGACAAGAGACCCAGTACTTC; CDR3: CASSLSPSGGQETQYF
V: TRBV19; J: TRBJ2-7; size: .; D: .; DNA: TGTGCCAGTAGTTCCCCGGGAGACCTCGACTACGAGCAGTACTTC; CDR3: CASSSPGDLDYEQYF
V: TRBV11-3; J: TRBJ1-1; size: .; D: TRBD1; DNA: TGTGCCAGCAGCTTAGGCCGGGACAGGGGGGCTGAAGCTTTCTTT; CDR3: CASSLGRDRGAEAFF
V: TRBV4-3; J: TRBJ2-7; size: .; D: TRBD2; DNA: TGCGCCAGCAGCCAGAGTATTACTAGCGGGCGGTCCTACGAGCAGTACTTC; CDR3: CASSQSITSGRSYEQYF
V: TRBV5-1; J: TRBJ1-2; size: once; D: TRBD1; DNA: TGCGCCAGCAGCATAGGACAGGGGGCGCATGGCTACACCTTC; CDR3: CASSIGQGAHGYTF
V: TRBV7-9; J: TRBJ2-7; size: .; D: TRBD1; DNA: TGTGCCAGCAGCTTAGCGGACAGGGTCGGGGAGCAGTACTTC; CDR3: CASSLADRVGEQYF
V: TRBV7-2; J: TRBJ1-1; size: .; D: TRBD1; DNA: TGTGCCAGCAGCTTAGCGCCGGGACAGGGGGCTGAAGCTTTCTTT; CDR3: CASSLAPGQGAEAFF
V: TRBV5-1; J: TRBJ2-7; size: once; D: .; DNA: TGCGCCAGCAGCTTGGCGACGGGGGGCGCCGGGTACGAGCAGTACTTC; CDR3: CASSLATGGAGYEQYF
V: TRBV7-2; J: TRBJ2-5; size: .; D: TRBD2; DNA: TGTGCCAGCAGCTTAGTATCAAGGACTAGCGGGAGCCCGTACTTC; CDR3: CASSLVSRTSGSPYF
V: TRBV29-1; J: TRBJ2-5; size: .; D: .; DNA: TGCAGCGTTGTTCAGACTATCCAAGAGACCCAGTACTTC; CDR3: CSVVQTIQETQYF
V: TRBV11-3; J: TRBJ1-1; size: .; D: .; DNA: TGTGCCAGCAGCTTATCCGAGGAAGCTTTCTTT; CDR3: CASSLSEEAFF
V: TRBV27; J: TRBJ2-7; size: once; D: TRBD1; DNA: TGTGCCAGCAGTACGACAGGGGACGAGCAGTACTTC; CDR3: CASSTTGDEQYF
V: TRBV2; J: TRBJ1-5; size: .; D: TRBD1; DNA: TGTGCCAGCAGTTCGGACAGGTTCAATCAGCCCCAGCATTTT; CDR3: CASSSDRFNQPQHF
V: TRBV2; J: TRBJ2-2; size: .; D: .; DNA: TGTGCCAGCAGTGAAACTTCCTCCGGGGAGCTGTTTTTT; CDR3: CASSETSSGELFF
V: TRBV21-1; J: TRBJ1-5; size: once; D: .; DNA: TGTGCCAGCAGCCGTAGACAAGTAAGCAATCAGCCCCAGCATTTT; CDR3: CASSRRQVSNQPQHF
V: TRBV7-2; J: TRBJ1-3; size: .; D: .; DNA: TGTGCCAGCAGCTCTTTGACATTATCACCCAGCTCTGGAAACACCATATATTTT; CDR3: CASSSLTLSPSSGNTIYF
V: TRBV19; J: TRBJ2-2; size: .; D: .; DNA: TGTGCCAGTAGTATTCTAGTCAACACCGGGGAGCTGTTTTTT; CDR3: CASSILVNTGELFF
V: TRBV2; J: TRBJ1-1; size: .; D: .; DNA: TGTGCCAGCAGTTTTTCCCCTAGGTCTGAAGCTTTCTTT; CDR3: CASSFSPRSEAFF
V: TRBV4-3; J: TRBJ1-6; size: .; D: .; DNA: TGCGCCAGCAGCCCGGGTATAAGCTCCTATAATTCACCCCTCCACTTT; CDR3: CASSPGISSYNSPLHF
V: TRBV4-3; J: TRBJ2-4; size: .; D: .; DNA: TGCGCCAGCAGCAAAAACAGGGATGGGGTAGCCAAAAACATTCAGTACTTC; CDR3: CASSKNRDGVAKNIQYF
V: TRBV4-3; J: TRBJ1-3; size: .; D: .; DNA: TGCGCCAGCAGCCCTCTCGTCGGGGGGTCCGCTGGAAACACCATATATTTT; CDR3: CASSPLVGGSAGNTIYF
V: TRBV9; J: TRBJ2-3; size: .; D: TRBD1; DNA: TGTGCCAGCAGCCCCCGGACAGGGGGCACAGATACGCAGTATTTT; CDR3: CASSPRTGGTDTQYF
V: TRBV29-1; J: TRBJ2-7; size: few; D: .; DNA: TGCAGCGTTGAAGAGTCACAGGTAAAGGGCAGCCCCCAGTACTTC; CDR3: CSVEESQVKGSPQYF
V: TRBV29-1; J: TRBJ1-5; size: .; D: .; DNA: TGCAGCGTTTATAGACAAGATAGCAATCAGCCCCAGCATTTT; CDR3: CSVYRQDSNQPQHF
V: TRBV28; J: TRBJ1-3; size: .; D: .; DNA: TGTGCCAGCAGTTGGGGGGTCCGGTTGGACACCATATATTTT; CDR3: CASSWGVRLDTIYF
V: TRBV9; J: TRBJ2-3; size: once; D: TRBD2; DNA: TGTGCCAGCAGCGTAGGTGGGCTAGCGGGGGGGACAGATACGCAGTATTTT; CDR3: CASSVGGLAGGTDTQYF